This T cell receptor (beta chain) was sequenced in a study of blood T cell repertoires in COVID-19 (dated by TCRdb to 2020 to 2022). As for the study more broadly: Collaborator samples came from the United States, Italy and Spain and covered acute and convalescent phases of COVID-19. The material from the prospective study consisted of cDNA or gDNA derived from T cells, B-cell-depleted T cells, or PBMCs. Subjects who had been exposed to COVID-19, were actively infected with it, or had recovered from it provided the deeply sampled blood TCRbeta repertoires that made up the dataset. The repertoires were made available in a free public database intended to serve as a resource for research on the immune response to SARS-CoV-2. Samples came from the ongoing ImmuneRACE study (first 160 participants) plus 1,254 subjects from 6 global collaborators. The sample metadata nearly always contained a de-identified subject ID, COVID-19 status, age in years and sex. HLA class I and class II types, where available, came from metadata supplied by the sample provider rather than from assay-based typing. Findings and caveats that apply to the study as a whole: The quantity of clinical and demographic metadata differed by source and by participant and was supplied without curation.

As concerns this clone: Which antigen it targets is not known. No per-base quality is available; no much larger clone lies one base away.

At one collaborating source in Seattle, patients were enrolled during active infection and were followed longitudinally through the course of disease. Whole blood was collected in K2EDTA tubes by collaborating institutions according to the institutions' own protocols. For TCRbeta analysis, collaborator samples were shipped as frozen whole blood, as isolated PBMCs, or as DNA extracted from either sample type. Its CDR3 holds 16 amino acids, cysteine through phenylalanine. The kept DNA is CDR3 alone, 48 bases in frame from the first base. The germline V gene sets CDR1 to KGHSH and CDR2 to LQKENI. For this chain, trimming is 2 bases at the V end and 5 bases at the J end, and the number of junction bases without a gene match is 7. The immunoSEQ Assay, a bias-controlled multiplex PCR, was used to amplify TCRbeta CDR3 regions from genomic DNA. The source study handled its data this way. Nucleated cell counts per sample were estimated from amplification of reference gene primers within the assay. To quantify the absolute abundance of each unique TCRbeta CDR3 rearrangement, sequence reads were collapsed and filtered. Productive Simpson clonality was computed per sample as the square root of Simpson's diversity index over productive rearrangements. TCRdb mirrors the immuneACCESS table, restricted to in-frame sequences. Some clones are absent from its copies; in checked studies, under half trace to an unresolved V gene, and the reason for the others is unknown. Clone size and V and J calls were adopted from that table, with D and trimming inferred from the DNA. Present in this sample are 330,000 or so clones, roughly 86% of which were seen just once. The ten top clones hold approximately 9.3% of the sample.

Specimen: peripheral blood. The clonotype comes from a man aged 30-40 years with COVID-19, enrolled during active disease. Recombination joined TRBV18 with TRBJ1-1; TRBD1 fits 11 bases in the junction. The DNA is as follows: TGTGCCAGCTCACCAGCAGGACAGGGGGCCCGAACTGAAGCTTTCTTT. Its protein is CASSPAGQGARTEAFF. Outside the CDR3, residues come from the reference TRBV18 and TRBJ1-1 proteins, so the full variable domain is: NAGVMQNPRHLVRRRGQEARLRCSPMKGHSHVYWYRQLPEEGLKFMVYLQKENIIDESGMPKERFSAEFPKEGPSILRIQQVVRGDSAAYFCASSPAGQGARTEAFFGQGTRLTVV.